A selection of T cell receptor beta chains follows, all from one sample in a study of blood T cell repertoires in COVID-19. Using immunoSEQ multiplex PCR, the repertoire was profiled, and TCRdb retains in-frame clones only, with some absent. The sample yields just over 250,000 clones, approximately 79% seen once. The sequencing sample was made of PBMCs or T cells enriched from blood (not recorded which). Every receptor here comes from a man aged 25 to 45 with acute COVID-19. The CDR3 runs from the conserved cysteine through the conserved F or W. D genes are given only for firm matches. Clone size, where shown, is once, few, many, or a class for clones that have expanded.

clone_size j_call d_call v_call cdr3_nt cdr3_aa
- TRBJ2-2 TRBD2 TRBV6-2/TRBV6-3 TGTGCCAGCAGTTACGGGACTAGAGCCACCGGGGAGCTGTTTTTT CASSYGTRATGELFF
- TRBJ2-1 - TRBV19 TGTGCCAGTAGTATTAGGGGGGGGGTCTACAATGAGCAGTTCTTC CASSIRGGVYNEQFF
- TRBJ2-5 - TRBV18 TGTGCCAGCTCACAGGGGTTCCAAGAGACCCAGTACTTC CASSQGFQETQYF
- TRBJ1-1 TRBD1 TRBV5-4 TGTGCCAGCAGCTTCGGCGGGACAGGGGGCTCGAACACTGAAGCTTTCTTT CASSFGGTGGSNTEAFF
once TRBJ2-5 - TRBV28 TGTGCCAGCAGTTTCCCCCTTCAAGAGACCCAGTACTTC CASSFPLQETQYF
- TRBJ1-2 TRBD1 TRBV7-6 TGTGCCAGCAGCTTACAGGGGGCTAACTATGGCTACACCTTC CASSLQGANYGYTF
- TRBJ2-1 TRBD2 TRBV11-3 TGTGCCAGCAGTAAACTAGCGGGACATAATGAGCAGTTCTTC CASSKLAGHNEQFF
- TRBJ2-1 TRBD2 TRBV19 TGTGCCAGTGGAGCGGGGGGCTACAATGAGCAGTTCTTC CASGAGGYNEQFF
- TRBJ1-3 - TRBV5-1 TGTGCCAGCAGCTTGGACAATGACTCGGGAAACACCATATATTTT CASSLDNDSGNTIYF
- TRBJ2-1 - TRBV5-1 TGCGCCAGCAGCCCCACGGCTGACTACTACAATGAGCAGTTCTTC CASSPTADYYNEQFF
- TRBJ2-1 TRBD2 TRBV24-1 TGTGCCACCAGTGACCCGGGAGGGAGCTCCTACAATGAGCAGTTCTTC CATSDPGGSSYNEQFF
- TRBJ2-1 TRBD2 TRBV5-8 TGTGCCAGCAGCGGCGGGACTAGCGGCTACAATGAGCAGTTCTTC CASSGGTSGYNEQFF
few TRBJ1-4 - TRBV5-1 TGCGCCAGCAGCTTGTCAGGGGCCAATGAAAAACTGTTTTTT CASSLSGANEKLFF
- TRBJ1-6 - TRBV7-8 TGTGCCAGCAGCCCACGGGAGTCCGGTAATTCACCCCTCCACTTT CASSPRESGNSPLHF
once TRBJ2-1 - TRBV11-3 TGTGCCAGCAGCTTAGGCAGGTGGGGGGTCAATGAGCAGTTCTTC CASSLGRWGVNEQFF
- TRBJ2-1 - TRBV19 TGTGCCAGTAGCGTTGTAATGGGCTATGAGCAGTTCTTC CASSVVMGYEQFF
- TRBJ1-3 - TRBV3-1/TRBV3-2 TGTGCCAGCAGCCAAGAGGTAGCTGGAAACACCATATATTTT CASSQEVAGNTIYF
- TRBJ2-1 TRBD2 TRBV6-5 TGTGCCTTACGAGGGACTAGCCCTAATGAGCAGTTCTTC CALRGTSPNEQFF
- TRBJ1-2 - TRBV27 TGTGCCACCAGAAAACAGGTCAACTATGGCTACACCTTC CATRKQVNYGYTF
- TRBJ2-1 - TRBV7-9 TGTGCCAGCAGCTTAGAAAGGGGCTCATACAATGAGCAGTTCTTC CASSLERGSYNEQFF
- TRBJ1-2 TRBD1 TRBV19 TGTGCCACCGAGCCCGGGACAGCCCGGTACGGCTACACCTTC CATEPGTARYGYTF
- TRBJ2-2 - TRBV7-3 TGTGCCAGCAGCTTAGCGTCGGTCACCGGGGAGCTGTTTTTT CASSLASVTGELFF
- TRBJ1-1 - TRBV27 TGTGCCAGCAGTTTAAGCGCAGGGGCAAACACTGAAGCTTTCTTT CASSLSAGANTEAFF
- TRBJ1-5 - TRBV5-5 TGTGCCAGCAGCTTGGCGGGGAGTGGTCAGCCCCAGCATTTT CASSLAGSGQPQHF
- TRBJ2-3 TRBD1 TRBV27 TGTGCCAGCAGTTCCCCTCGGACAGGGGAGGGAGATACGCAGTATTTT CASSSPRTGEGDTQYF
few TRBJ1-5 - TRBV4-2 TGTGCCAGCAGCCAAGACAATAGCAATCAGCCCCAGCATTTT CASSQDNSNQPQHF
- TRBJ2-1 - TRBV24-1 TGTGCCACCAGTGATCCCAGAGGGCGGAATCTTGAGCAGTTCTTC CATSDPRGRNLEQFF
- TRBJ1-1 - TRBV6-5 TGTGCCAGCAGTTACTCGAAAAACAGGGTGGGAACTGAAGCTTTCTTT CASSYSKNRVGTEAFF
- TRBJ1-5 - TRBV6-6 TGTGCCAGCAGTTACCTGGACCCGGGGGTCCATCAGCCCCAGCATTTT CASSYLDPGVHQPQHF
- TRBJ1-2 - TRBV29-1 TGCAGCGTGGACAGAATACCGAATGGCTACACCTTC CSVDRIPNGYTF
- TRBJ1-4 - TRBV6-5 TGTGCCAGCATAAGCAACCTAAGTGAAAAACTGTTTTTT CASISNLSEKLFF
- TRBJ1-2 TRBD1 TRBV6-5 TGTGCCAGCAGTTTCGCCGGGACAGGGGAATTCTATGGCTACACCTTC CASSFAGTGEFYGYTF
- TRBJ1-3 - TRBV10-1 TGCGCCAGCAGGACAGGATCCCGGCCCGGAAACACCATATATTTT CASRTGSRPGNTIYF
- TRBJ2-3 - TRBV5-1 TGCGCCAGCAGCTTGCAGCAGGGTGTTCAAGATACGCAGTATTTT CASSLQQGVQDTQYF
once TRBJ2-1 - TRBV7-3 TGTGCCAGCAGCAGGGGGACTACCAATGAGCAGTTCTTC CASSRGTTNEQFF
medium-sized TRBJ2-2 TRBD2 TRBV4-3 TGCGCCAGCAGCCAAGATTTGGGACTAGCGGGAGGTCAGCACACCGGGGAGCTGTTTTTT CASSQDLGLAGGQHTGELFF
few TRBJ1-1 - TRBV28 TGTGCCAGCAGGCCAACCAGGTCAGGAGGGAACACTGAAGCTTTCTTT CASRPTRSGGNTEAFF
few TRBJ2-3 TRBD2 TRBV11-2 TGTGCCAGCAGCTTAACCCGACTAGCGGGGTTCGGCTCAGATACGCAGTATTTT CASSLTRLAGFGSDTQYF
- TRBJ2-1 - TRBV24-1 TGTGCCACCAGTGATCCGGGACTCCCTTATGAGCAGTTCTTC CATSDPGLPYEQFF
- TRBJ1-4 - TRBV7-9 TGTGCCAGCAGCTCCGCTAGTGAAAAACTGTTTTTT CASSSASEKLFF